This TCR beta chain came from a study of regulatory T cells in long-lasting Graves disease. Whole-study context: Graves' patients diagnosed newly had used antithyroid drugs under 3 months. Study-wide results and caveats: Whereas about a thousand public clonotypes were shared by new patients, persistent patients shared more, at roughly 2,500.

The time point was: newly diagnosed GD, antithyroid drugs for less than 3 months. Generation of the TCR library employed RNA extracted from PBMCs. Germline V gives CDR1 SGHTA, CDR2 FQGTGA. The CDR3 sequence is 16 residues long. The J segment lost 2 bases and the V segment lost 5 bases, leaving 8 bases of the junction unmatched. Construction of TCR beta libraries relied on iRepertoire HTBI primers and on Arm-PCR targeting CDR3 regions. One entry per CDR3 protein results from TCRdb running MiXCR on the multiplex PCR reads. The sample lists around 250,000 distinct CDR3 sequences; roughly a fifth were seen once. This clonotype has at least ten counts. Antigen unknown.

The sequencing here drew on peripheral blood mononuclear cells (PBMCs), taken at new diagnosis, from a patient treated with antithyroid drugs. The chain employs TRBV7-3 and TRBJ2-3, with 9 bases identical to TRBD2. This clonotype was sampled from a female donor with Graves disease. The CDR3 region has the DNA TGTGCCAGCAGCGGGGGGACTAGCAGAATCACAGATACGCAGTATTTT. Translation gives CASSGGTSRITDTQYF.